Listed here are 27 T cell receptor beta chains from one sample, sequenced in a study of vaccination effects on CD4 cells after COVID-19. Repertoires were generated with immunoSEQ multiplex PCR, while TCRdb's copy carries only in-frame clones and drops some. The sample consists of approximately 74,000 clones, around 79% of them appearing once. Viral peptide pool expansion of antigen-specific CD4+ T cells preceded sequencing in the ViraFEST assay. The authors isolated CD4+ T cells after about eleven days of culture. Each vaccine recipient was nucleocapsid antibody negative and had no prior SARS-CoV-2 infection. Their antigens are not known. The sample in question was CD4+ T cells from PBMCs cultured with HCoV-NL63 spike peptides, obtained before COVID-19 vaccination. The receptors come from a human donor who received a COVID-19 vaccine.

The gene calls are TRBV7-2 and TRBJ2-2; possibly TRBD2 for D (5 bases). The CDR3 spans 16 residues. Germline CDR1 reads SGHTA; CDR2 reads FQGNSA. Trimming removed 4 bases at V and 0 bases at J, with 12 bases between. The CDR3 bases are TGTGCCAGCAGCTCTCAGCGGCTCGCGAACACCGGGGAGCTGTTTTTT. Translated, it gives CASSSQRLANTGELFF.

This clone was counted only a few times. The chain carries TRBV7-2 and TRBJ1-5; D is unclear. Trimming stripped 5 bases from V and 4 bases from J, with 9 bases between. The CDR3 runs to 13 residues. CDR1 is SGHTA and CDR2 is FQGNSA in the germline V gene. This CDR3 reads CASSNGVNQPQHF. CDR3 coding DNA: TGTGCCAGCAGCAACGGGGTAAATCAGCCCCAGCATTTT. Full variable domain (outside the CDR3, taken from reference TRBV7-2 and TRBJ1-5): GAGVSQSPSNKVTEKGKDVELRCDPISGHTALYWYRQSLGQGLEFLIYFQGNSAPDKSGLPSDRFSAERTGGSVSTLTIQRTQQEDSAVYLCASSNGVNQPQHFGDGTRLSIL.

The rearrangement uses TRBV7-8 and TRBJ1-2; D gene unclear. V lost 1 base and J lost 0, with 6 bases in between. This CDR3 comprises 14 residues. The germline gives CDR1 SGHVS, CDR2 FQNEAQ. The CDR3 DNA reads TGTGCCAGCAGCTTAGGGGTGACTAACTATGGCTACACCTTC. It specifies CASSLGVTNYGYTF.

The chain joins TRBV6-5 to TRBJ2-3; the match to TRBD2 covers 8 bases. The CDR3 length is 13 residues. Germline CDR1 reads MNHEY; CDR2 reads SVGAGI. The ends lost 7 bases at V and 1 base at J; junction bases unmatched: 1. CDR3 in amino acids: CASISGGTDTQYF. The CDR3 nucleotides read TGTGCCAGCATTAGCGGGGGCACAGATACGCAGTATTTT.

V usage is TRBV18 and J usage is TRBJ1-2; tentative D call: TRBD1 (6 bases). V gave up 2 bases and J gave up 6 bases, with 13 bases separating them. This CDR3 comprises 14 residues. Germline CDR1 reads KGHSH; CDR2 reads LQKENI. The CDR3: CASSPVQGRDGYTF. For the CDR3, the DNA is TGTGCCAGCTCACCAGTACAGGGAAGGGATGGCTACACCTTC.

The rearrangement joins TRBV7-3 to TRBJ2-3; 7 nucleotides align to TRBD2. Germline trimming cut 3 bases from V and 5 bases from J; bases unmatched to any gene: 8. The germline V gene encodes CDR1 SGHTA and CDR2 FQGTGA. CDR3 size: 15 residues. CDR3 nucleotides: TGTGCCAGCAGCTTGGTCCCGGGGGGACGAGATACGCAGTATTTT. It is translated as CASSLVPGGRDTQYF.

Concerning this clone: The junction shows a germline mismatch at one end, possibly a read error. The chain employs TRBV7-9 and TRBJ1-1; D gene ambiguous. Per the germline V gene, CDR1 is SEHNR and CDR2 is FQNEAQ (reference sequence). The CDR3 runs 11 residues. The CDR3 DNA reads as TGTGCCAGCAGCCGTTCCCTGGCATGGAGATTC. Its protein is CASSRSLAWRF.

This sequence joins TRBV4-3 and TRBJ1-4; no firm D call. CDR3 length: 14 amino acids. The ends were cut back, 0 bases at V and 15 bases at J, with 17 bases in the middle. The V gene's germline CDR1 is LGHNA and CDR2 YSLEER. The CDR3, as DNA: TGCGCCAGCAGCCAAGATCCTGGAATGGCTATGTTGTTTTTT. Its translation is CASSQDPGMAMLFF.

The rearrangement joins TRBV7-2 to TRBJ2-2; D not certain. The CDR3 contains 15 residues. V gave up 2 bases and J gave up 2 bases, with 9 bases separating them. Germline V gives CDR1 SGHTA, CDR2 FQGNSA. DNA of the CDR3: TGTGCCAGCAGCTTAACCGGAGCTAACACCGGGGAGCTGTTTTTT. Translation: CASSLTGANTGELFF.

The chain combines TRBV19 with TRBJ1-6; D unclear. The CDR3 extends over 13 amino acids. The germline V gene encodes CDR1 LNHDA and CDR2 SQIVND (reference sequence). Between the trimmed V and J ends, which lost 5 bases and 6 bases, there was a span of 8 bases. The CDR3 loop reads CASSRTGNSPLHF. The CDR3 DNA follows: TGTGCCAGTAGTCGGACGGGTAATTCACCCCTCCACTTT.

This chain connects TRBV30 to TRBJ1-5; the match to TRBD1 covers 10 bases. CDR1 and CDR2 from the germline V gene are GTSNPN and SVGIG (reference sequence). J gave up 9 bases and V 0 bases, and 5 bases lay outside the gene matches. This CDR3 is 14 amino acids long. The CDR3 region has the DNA TGTGCCTGGAGTGTTGGACAGGGGGTCGGGCCCCAGCATTTT. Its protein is CAWSVGQGVGPQHF.

The CDR3 DNA sequence: TGTGCCAGCAGCTTGACCCCTTTTAACTATGGCTACACCTTC. This codes for CASSLTPFNYGYTF. V is TRBV7-2 and J is TRBJ1-2, with D uncertain. Germline CDR1 and CDR2: SGHTA and FQGNSA. The CDR3 loop spans 14 amino acids. Trimming removed 3 bases at V and 1 base at J, with 9 bases between.

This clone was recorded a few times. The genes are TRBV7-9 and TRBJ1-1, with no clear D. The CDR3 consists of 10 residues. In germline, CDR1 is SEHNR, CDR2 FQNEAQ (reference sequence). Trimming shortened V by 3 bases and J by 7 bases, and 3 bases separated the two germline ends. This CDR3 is CASSLDEAFF. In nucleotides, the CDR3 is TGTGCCAGCAGCTTGGATGAAGCTTTCTTT. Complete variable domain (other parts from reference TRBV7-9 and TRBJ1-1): DTGVSQNPRHKITKRGQNVTFRCDPISEHNRLYWYRQTLGQGPEFLTYFQNEAQLEKSRLLSDRFSAERPKGSFSTLEIQRTEQGDSAMYLCASSLDEAFFGQGTRLTVV.

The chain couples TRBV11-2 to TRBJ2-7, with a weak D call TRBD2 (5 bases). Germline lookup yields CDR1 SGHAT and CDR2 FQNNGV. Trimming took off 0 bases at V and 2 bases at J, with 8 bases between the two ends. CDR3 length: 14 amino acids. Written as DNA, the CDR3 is TGTGCCAGCAGCTTAGACCGGACTGCCTACGAGCAGTACGTC. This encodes CASSLDRTAYEQYV.

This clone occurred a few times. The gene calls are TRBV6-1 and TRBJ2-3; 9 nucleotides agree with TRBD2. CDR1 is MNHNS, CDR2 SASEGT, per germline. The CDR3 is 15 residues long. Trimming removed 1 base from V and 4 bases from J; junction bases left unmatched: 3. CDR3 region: CASSEGGGGADTQYF. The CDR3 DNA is TGTGCCAGCAGTGAAGGAGGCGGGGGGGCAGATACGCAGTATTTT.

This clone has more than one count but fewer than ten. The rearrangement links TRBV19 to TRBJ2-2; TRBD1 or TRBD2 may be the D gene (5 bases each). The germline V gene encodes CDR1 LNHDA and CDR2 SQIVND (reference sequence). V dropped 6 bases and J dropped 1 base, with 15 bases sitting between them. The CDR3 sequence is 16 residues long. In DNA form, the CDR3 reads TGTGCCAGTAGGCACCGACCGAGGGGGAACACCGGGGAGCTGTTTTTT. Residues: CASRHRPRGNTGELFF.

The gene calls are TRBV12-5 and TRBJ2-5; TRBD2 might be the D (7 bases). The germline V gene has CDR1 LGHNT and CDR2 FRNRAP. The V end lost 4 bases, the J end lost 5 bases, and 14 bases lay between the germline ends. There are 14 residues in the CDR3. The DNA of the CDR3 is TGTGCTAGTGGTTCGACGAGGGGGGGGGAGACCCAGTACTTC. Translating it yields CASGSTRGGETQYF.

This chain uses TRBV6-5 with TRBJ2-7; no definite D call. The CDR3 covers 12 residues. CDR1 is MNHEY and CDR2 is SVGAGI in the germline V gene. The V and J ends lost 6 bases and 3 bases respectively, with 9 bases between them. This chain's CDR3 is CASRSYSYEQYV. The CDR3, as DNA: TGTGCCAGCAGATCGTACAGCTACGAGCAGTACGTC.

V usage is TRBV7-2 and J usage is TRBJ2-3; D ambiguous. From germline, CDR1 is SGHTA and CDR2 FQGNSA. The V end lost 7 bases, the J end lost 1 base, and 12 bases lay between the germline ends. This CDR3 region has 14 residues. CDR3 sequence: CASNEDWGTDTQYF. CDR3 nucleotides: TGTGCCAGCAACGAGGATTGGGGCACAGATACGCAGTATTTT.

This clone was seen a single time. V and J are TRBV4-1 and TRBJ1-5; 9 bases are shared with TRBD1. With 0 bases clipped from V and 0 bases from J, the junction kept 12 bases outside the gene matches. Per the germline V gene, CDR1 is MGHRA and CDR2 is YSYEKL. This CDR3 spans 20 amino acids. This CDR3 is CASSQDLGQGKDYSNQPQHF. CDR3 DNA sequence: TGCGCCAGCAGCCAAGATCTGGGACAGGGAAAGGATTATAGCAATCAGCCCCAGCATTTT.

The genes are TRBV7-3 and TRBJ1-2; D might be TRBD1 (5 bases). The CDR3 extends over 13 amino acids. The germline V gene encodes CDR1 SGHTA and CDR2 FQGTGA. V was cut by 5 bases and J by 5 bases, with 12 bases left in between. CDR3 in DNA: TGTGCCAGCAGCCCCTACGGGGGGTATGGCTACACCTTC. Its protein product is CASSPYGGYGYTF.

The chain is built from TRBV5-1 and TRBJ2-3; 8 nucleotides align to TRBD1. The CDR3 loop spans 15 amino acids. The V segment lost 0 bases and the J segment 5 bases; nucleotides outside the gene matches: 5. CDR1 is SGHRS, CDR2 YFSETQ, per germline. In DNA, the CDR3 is TGCGCCAGCAGCTTGGCCGACAGGGGTGGAGATACGCAGTATTTT. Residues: CASSLADRGGDTQYF.

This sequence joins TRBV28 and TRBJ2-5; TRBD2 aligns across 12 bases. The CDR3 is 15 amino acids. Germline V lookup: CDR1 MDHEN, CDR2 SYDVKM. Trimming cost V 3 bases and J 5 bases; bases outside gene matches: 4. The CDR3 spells CASSFPSGGAETQYF. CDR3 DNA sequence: TGTGCCAGCAGTTTCCCTAGCGGGGGGGCGGAGACCCAGTACTTC.

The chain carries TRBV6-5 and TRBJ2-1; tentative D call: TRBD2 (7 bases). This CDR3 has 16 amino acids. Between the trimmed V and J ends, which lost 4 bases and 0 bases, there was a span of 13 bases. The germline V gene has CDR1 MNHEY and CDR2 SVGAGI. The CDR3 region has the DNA TGTGCCAGCAGTTCTGGGGGCGGGGGCTCCTACAATGAGCAGTTCTTC. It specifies CASSSGGGGSYNEQFF.

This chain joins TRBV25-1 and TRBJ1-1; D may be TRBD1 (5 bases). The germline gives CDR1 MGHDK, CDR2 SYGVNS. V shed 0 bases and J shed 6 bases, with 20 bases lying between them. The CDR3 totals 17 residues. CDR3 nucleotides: TGTGCCAGCAGTGAATATTTGGGTACAGGTTCTTCCGCTGAAGCTTTCTTT. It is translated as CASSEYLGTGSSAEAFF.

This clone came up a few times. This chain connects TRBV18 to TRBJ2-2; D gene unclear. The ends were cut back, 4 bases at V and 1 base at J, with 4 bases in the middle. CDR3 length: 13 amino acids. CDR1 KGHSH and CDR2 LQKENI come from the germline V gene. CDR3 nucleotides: TGTGCCAGCTCACTACGGAACACCGGGGAGCTGTTTTTT. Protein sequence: CASSLRNTGELFF.

The DNA of the CDR3 is TGTGCCAGCAGCTTAGCGGGGGGTAGCACCGGGGAGCTGTTTTTT. Residues: CASSLAGGSTGELFF. The rearrangement links TRBV7-7 to TRBJ2-2, with D possibly TRBD2 on 6 matching bases. The length of the CDR3 is 15 residues. Trimming shortened V by 0 bases and J by 4 bases, and 9 bases separated the two germline ends. Germline CDR1 reads SSHAT; CDR2 reads FNYEAQ (reference sequence).